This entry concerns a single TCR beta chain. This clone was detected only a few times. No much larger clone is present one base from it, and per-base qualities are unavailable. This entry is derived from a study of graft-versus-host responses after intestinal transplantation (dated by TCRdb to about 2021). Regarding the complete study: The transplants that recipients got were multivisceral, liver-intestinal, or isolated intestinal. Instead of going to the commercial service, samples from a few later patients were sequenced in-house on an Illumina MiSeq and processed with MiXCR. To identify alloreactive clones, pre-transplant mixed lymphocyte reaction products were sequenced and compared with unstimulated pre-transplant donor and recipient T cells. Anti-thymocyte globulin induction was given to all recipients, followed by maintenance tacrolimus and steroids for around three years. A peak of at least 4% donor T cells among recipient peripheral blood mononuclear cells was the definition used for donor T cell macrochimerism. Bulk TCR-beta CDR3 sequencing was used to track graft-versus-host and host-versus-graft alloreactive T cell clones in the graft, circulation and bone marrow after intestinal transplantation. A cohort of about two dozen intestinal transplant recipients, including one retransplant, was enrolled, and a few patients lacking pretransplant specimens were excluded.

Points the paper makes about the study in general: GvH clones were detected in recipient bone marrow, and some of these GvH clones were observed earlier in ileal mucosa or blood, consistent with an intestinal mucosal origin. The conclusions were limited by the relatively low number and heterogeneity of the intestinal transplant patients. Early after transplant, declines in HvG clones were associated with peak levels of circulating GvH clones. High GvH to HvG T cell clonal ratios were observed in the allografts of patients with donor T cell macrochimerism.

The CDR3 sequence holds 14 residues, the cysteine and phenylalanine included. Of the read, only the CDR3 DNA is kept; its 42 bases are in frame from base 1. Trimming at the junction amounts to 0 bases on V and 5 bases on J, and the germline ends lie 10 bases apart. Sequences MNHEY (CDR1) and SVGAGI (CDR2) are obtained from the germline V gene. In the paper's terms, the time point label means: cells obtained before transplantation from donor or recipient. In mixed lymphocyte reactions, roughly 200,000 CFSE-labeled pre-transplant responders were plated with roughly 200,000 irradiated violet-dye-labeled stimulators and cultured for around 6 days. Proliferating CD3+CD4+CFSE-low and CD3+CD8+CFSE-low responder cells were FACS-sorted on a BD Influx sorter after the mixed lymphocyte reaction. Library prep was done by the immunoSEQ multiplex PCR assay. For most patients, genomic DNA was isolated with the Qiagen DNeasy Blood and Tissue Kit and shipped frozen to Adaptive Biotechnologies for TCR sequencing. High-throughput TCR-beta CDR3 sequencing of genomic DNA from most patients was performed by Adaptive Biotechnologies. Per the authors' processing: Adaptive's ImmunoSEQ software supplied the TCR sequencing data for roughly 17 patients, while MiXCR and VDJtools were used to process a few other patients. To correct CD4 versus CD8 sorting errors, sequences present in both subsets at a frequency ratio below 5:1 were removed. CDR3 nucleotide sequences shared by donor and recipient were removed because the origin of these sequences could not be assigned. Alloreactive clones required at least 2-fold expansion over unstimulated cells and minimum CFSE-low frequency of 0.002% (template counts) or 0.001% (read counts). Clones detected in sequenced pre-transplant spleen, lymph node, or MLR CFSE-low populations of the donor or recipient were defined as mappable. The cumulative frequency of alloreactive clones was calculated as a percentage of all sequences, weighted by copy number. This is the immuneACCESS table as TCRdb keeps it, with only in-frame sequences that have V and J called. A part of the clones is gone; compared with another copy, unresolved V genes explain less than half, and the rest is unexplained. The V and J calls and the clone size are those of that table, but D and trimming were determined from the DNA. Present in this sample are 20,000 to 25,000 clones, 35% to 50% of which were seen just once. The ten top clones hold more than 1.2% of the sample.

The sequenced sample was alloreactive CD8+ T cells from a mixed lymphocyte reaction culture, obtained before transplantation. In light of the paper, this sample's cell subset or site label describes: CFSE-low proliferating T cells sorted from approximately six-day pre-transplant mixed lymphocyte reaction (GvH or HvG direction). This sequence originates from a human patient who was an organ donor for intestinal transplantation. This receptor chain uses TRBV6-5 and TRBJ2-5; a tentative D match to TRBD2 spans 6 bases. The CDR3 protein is CASSYSASDETQYF. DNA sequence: TGTGCCAGCAGTTACTCGGCTAGCGATGAGACCCAGTACTTC.